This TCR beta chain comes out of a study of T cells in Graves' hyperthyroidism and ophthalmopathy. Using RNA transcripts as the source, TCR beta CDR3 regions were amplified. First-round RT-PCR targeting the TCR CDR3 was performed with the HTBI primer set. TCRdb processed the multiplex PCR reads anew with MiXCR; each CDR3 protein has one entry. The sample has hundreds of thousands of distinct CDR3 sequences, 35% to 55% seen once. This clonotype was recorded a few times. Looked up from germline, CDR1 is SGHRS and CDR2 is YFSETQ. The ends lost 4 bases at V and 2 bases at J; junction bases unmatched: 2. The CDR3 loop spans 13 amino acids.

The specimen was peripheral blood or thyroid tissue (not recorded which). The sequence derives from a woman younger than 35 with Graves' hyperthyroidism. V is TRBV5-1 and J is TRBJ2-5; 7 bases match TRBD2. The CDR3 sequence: CASSRGVQETQYF. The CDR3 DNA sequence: TGCGCCAGCAGCCGGGGGGTACAAGAGACCCAGTACTTC.